This T cell receptor (beta chain) was found in a study of response to subunit inactivated influenza vaccine. Of note for this clonotype: Its antigen is still unknown.

MiXCR, applied by TCRdb to the RT-PCR reads, yields one record per CDR3 protein. The table lists 550,000 to 650,000 distinct CDR3 sequences, about 11% of them singletons. CDR3 length: 14 residues. Germline V gene lookup returns CDR1 DFQATT and CDR2 SNEGSKA (reference sequence). V lost 6 bases, J lost 10 bases, and 22 bases lay in between. Whole-study results and caveats: The authors put forward the suggestion that each seasonal influenza vaccination may bring in only a limited number of new T cells.

The TCR was taken from a man in his fifties who received an inactivated influenza vaccine. The source material was PBMCs from blood, sampled on the day of vaccination. The chain joins TRBV20-1 to TRBJ2-1; D uncertain. CDR3 sequence (DNA): TGCAGTGCCCATGACTCCAGGCGGTTATGGGAGCAGTTCTTC. Translated, it gives CSAHDSRRLWEQFF.